These T cell receptor beta chains were read from a single sample in a study of control samples from healthy donors and cancer patients. Sequencing was performed with immunoSEQ multiplex PCR; in TCRdb, only in-frame clones are kept and a portion is missing. The sample includes over 200,000 clones, almost 85% of them seen just once. The sample taken for sequencing was PBMCs. Source of these receptors: a woman aged 60-75 years with lung cancer. Each CDR3 is given with its conserved first and last residue. Each record gives: V gene, J gene, clone size, D gene, CDR3 DNA, CDR3 protein. The D gene is left open where the match is weak. Not all rows give a size; the values are once, few, many and, for expanded clones, a class.

>TRBV9|TRBJ1-2|.|.
TGTGCCAGCAGCGTTAATGGCAGGGCTGACTATGGCTACACCTTC
CASSVNGRADYGYTF
>TRBV3-1/TRBV3-2|TRBJ2-5|.|.
TGTGCCAGCAGCTCCTGGGGGGGGGCTCGGGGAGAGACCCAGTACTTC
CASSSWGGARGETQYF
>TRBV5-8|TRBJ1-5|once|TRBD1
TGTGCCAGCAGCCGGCAGGGGGGCCAGCCCCAGCATTTT
CASSRQGGQPQHF
>TRBV12-3/TRBV12-4|TRBJ2-7|.|.
TGTGCCAGCAGTCCGCTCTACGAGCAGTACTTC
CASSPLYEQYF
>TRBV12-5|TRBJ2-7|.|.
TGTGCTAGTGGTCCTCCGGACGGAACCTACGAGCAGTACTTC
CASGPPDGTYEQYF
>TRBV6-5|TRBJ1-2|.|.
TGTGCCAGCAGTTACTCAGGGGGGGGTGGCTACACCTTC
CASSYSGGGGYTF
>TRBV19|TRBJ1-2|.|.
TGTGCCAGTAGCATACAGGGCTATGGCTACACCTTC
CASSIQGYGYTF
>TRBV7-8|TRBJ1-5|once|.
TGTGCCAGCACCAACCCAGGTGGGGATCAGCCCCAGCATTTT
CASTNPGGDQPQHF
>TRBV5-5|TRBJ2-7|.|.
TGTGCCAGCAGCGGGACATGGTCCTACGAGCAGTACTTC
CASSGTWSYEQYF
>TRBV2|TRBJ1-5|.|TRBD1
TGTGCCAGCACTTACCGGGACAGGGGAAGCAATCAGCCCCAGCATTTT
CASTYRDRGSNQPQHF
>TRBV5-1|TRBJ1-1|.|.
TGCGCCAGCAGCTTGTTAGGGGTTGAAGCTTTCTTT
CASSLLGVEAFF
>TRBV18|TRBJ1-1|.|TRBD1
TGTGCCAGCTCACTGGGACAGGGGGAAGCTTTCTTT
CASSLGQGEAFF